What follows describes a single T cell receptor beta chain. Antigen: not known. The data originate from a study of cytomegalovirus exposure and HLA in healthy donors. Across the whole study: The use of the same platform for the 130 or so validation repertoires and the roughly 700 first-cohort repertoires was reported by a later analysis. Study-wide points: The classifier reportedly diagnosed cytomegalovirus status with high specificity and sensitivity. A few chains tied to CMV proved CMV antigen-specific in vitro.

CDR3 size: 18 residues. The germline gives CDR1 GTSNPN, CDR2 SVGIG (reference sequence). V trimming: 2 bases; J trimming: 3 bases; junction bases outside the gene matches: 9. Assay: immunoSEQ multiplex PCR; the TCRdb copy retains only in-frame clones and omits some. The sample lists about 130,000 clones, about 96% occurring once. The sequencing sample was made of PBMCs. This receptor was obtained from a man aged 18 to 35 in good health and CMV-seronegative. V is TRBV30 and J is TRBJ2-2; 13 nucleotides match TRBD2. Here the CDR3 reads CAWSLVRTSGRYTGELFF. The CDR3 nucleotides are TGTGCCTGGAGTTTGGTTCGGACTAGCGGGAGATACACCGGGGAGCTGTTTTTT.